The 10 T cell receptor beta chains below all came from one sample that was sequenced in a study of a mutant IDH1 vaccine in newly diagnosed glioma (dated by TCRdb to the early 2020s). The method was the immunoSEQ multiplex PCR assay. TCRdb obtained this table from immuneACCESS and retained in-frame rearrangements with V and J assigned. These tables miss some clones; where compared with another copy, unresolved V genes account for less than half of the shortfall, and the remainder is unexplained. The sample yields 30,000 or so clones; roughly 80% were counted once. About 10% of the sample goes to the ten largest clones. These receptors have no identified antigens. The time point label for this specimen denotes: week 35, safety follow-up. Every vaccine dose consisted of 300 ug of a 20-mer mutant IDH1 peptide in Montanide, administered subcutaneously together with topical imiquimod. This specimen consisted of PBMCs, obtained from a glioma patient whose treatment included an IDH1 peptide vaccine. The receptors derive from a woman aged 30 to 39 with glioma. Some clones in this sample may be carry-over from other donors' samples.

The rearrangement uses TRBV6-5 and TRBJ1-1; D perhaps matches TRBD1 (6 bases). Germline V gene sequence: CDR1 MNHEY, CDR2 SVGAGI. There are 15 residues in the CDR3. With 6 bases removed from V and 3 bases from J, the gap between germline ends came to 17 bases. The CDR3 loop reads CASRLYRERDTEAFF. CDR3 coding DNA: TGTGCCAGCAGATTATACAGGGAAAGAGACACTGAAGCTTTCTTT.

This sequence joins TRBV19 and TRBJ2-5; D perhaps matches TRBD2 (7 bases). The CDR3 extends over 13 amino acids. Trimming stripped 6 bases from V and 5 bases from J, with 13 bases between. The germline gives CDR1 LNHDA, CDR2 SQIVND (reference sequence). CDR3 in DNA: TGTGCCAGTAGCCCTCGGGGGGCGGAGACCCAGTACTTC. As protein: CASSPRGAETQYF.

CDR3 bases: TGTGCCAGCAGCTTAGATGGACAGGCCGGTAAGCAGTACTTC. It specifies CASSLDGQAGKQYF. The rearrangement links TRBV7-9 to TRBJ2-7; TRBD1 aligns across 7 bases. This CDR3 region has 14 residues. V trimming: 1 base; J trimming: 8 bases; junction bases outside the gene matches: 8. Looked up from germline, CDR1 is SEHNR and CDR2 is FQNEAQ (reference sequence).

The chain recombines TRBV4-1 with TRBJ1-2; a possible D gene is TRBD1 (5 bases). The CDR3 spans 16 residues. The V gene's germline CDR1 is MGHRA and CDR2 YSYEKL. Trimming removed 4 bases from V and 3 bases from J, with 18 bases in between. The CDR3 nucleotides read TGCGCCAGCAGCCTCGGAGGGGCCGGGGTTGACTATGGCTACACCTTC. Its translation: CASSLGGAGVDYGYTF.

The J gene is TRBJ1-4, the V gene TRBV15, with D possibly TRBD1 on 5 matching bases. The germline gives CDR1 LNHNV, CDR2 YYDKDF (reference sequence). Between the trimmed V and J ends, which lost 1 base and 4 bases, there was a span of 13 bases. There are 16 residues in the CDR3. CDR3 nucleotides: TGTGCCACCAGCAGAGGCGAGGACATGCGTAATGAAAAACTGTTTTTT. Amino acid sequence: CATSRGEDMRNEKLFF.

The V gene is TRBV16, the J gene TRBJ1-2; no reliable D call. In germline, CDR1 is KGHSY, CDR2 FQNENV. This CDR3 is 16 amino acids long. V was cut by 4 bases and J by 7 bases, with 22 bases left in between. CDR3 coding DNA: TGTGCCAGCAGCCTATCAACCGGCAGTGCGCGGGGTGGCTACACCTTC. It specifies CASSLSTGSARGGYTF. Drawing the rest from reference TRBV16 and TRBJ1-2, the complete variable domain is GEEVAQTPKHLVRGEGQKAKLYCAPIKGHSYVFWYQQVLKNEFKFLISFQNENVFDETGMPKERFSAKCLPNSPCSLEIQATKLEDSAVYFCASSLSTGSARGGYTFGSGTRLTVV.

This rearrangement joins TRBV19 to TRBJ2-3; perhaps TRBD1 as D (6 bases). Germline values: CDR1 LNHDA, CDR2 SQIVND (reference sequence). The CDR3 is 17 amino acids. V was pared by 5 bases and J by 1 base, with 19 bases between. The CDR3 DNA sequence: TGTGCCAGTAGTGTGGCAGGGGTATCCTACGGCACAGATACGCAGTATTTT. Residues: CASSVAGVSYGTDTQYF. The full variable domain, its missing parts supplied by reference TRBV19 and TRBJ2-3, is DGGITQSPKYLFRKEGQNVTLSCEQNLNHDAMYWYRQDPGQGLRLIYYSQIVNDFQKGDIAEGYSVSREKKESFPLTVTSAQKNPTAFYLCASSVAGVSYGTDTQYFGPGTRLTVL.

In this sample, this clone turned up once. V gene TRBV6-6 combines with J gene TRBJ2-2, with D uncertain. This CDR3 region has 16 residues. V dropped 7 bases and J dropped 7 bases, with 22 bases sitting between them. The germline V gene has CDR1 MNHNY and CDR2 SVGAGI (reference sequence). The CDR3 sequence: CASTPKKGRVYGELFF. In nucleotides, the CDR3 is TGTGCCAGCACCCCGAAGAAGGGTCGCGTGTACGGGGAGCTGTTTTTT.

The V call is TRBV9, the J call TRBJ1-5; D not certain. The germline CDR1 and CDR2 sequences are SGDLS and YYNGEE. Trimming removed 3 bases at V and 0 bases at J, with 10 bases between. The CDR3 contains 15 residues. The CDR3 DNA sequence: TGTGCCAGCAGCGCGGACGGGAATAGCAATCAGCCCCAGCATTTT. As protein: CASSADGNSNQPQHF.

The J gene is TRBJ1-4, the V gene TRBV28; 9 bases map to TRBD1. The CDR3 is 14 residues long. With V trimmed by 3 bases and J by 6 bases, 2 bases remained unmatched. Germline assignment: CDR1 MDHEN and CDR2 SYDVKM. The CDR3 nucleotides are TGTGCCAGCAGTTTTCGGACAGGGGATGAAAAACTGTTTTTT. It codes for CASSFRTGDEKLFF.